This T cell receptor (beta chain) was identified in a study of blood T cell repertoires in COVID-19. At the level of the study: Acute-phase and convalescent COVID-19 samples originated in the United States, Italy and Spain.

In the study's own analysis: Reference gene primer amplification gave nucleated cell count estimates. The method was immunoSEQ multiplex PCR; TCRdb's version includes in-frame clones alone and lacks a portion of them. The D gene and trimming were derived from the DNA, and the V and J assignments and clone size from that table. The sample lists roughly 340,000 clones, 87% occurring once. Germline lookup yields CDR1 LNHDA and CDR2 SQIVND (reference sequence). The ends were cut back, 2 bases at V and 0 bases at J, with 7 bases in the middle. The CDR3 covers 15 residues. The Seattle patients, enrolled during active infection, were followed longitudinally.

Sample: peripheral blood. The receptor was derived from a woman aged 45 to 65 with COVID-19, enrolled during active disease. This sequence joins TRBV19 and TRBJ2-2; D gene ambiguous. CDR3 protein: CASSILGTNTGELFF. The CDR3 DNA reads TGTGCCAGTAGTATATTGGGCACGAACACCGGGGAGCTGTTTTTT. The entire variable domain, with the rest obtained from reference TRBV19 and TRBJ2-2, is as follows: DGGITQSPKYLFRKEGQNVTLSCEQNLNHDAMYWYRQDPGQGLRLIYYSQIVNDFQKGDIAEGYSVSREKKESFPLTVTSAQKNPTAFYLCASSILGTNTGELFFGEGSRLTVL.